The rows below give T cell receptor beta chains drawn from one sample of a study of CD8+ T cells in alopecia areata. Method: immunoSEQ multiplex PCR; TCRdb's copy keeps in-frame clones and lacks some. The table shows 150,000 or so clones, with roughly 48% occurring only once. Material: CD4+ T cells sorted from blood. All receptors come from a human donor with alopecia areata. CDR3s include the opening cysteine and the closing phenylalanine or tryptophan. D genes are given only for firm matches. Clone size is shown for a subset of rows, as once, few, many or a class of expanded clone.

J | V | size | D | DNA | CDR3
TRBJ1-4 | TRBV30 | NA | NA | TGTGCCTGGACCCCAGGCGGGCAGGGGAATGAAAAACTGTTTTTT | CAWTPGGQGNEKLFF
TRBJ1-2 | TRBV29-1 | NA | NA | TGCGGATCAGGGGAGGATGGCTACACCTTC | CGSGEDGYTF
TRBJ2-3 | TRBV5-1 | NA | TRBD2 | TGCGCCAGCAGCCGGGGGGCGGGAGGCGCCACAGATACACAGTATTTT | CASSRGAGGATDTQYF
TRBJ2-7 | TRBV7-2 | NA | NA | TGTGCCAGCAGCTTAGTTCGGGGGACCTCCTACGAGCAGTACTTC | CASSLVRGTSYEQYF
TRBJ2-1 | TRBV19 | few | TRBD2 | TGTGCCAGTAGTCCCGGGACTAGCGGTCACAATGAGCAGTTCTTC | CASSPGTSGHNEQFF
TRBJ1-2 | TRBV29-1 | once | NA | TGCAGCGTTGAAGGGGCCGGGGGGACCTATGGCTACACCTTC | CSVEGAGGTYGYTF
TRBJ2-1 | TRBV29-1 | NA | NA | TGCAGCGTTGCAAATGTGGTGGGCCCCTACAATGAGCAGTTCTTC | CSVANVVGPYNEQFF
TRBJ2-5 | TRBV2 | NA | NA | TGTGCCAGCACCACGGGGCCCAGGGAGACCCAGTACTTC | CASTTGPRETQYF
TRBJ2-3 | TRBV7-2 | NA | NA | TGTGCCAGCAGGACGATGACTCATAGCACAGATACGCAGTATTTT | CASRTMTHSTDTQYF
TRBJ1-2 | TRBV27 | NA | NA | TGTGCCAGCAGTTTGAGGGGGGGCTATGGCTACACCTTC | CASSLRGGYGYTF
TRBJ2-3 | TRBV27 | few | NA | TGTGCCAGCAGTTCCCAGGGGTTAGCGGGTTACCAGTATTTT | CASSSQGLAGYQYF
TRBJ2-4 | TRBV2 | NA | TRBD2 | TGTGCCAGCATTCTAGCGGGATTACAAAACATTCAGTACTTC | CASILAGLQNIQYF
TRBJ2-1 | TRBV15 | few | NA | TGTGCCACCAGCGGTAACAGGGTCGGGGAGCAGTTCTTC | CATSGNRVGEQFF
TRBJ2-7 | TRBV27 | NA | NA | TGTGCCAGCAGTTCCACCGACAGATACGAGCAGTACTTC | CASSSTDRYEQYF
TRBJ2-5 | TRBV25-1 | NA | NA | TGTGCCAGCAAACTCGACAGCCAAGAGACCCAGTACTTC | CASKLDSQETQYF
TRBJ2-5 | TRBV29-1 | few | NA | TGCAGCGTTGAAGATGACGTGGTTCGGGAGACCCAGTACTTC | CSVEDDVVRETQYF
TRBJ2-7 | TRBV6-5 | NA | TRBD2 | TGTGCCAGTGGACTAGCCGGCGAGCAGTACTTC | CASGLAGEQYF
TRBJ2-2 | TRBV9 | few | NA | TGTGCCAGCAGCCCCAAGCCGGGCGGGGAGCTGTTTTTT | CASSPKPGGELFF
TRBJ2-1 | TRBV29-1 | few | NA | TGCAGCGCCTACCTCGGGGGAGACGAGCAGTTCTTC | CSAYLGGDEQFF
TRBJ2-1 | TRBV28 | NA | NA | TGTGCCATCCGAACGGGGATCCGTTCCTACAATGAGCAGTTCTTC | CAIRTGIRSYNEQFF
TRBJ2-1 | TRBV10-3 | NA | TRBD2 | TGTGCCATCAGTGAGCGGACTAGCGGGAGAAACAATGAGCAGTTCTTC | CAISERTSGRNNEQFF
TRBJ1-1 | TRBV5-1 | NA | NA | TGCGCCAGCAGCTTGAACAGGGCCCCCACTGAAGCTTTCTTT | CASSLNRAPTEAFF
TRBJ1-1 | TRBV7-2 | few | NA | TGTGCCAGCAGCTACTACTTAGGGGAAGCTTTCTTT | CASSYYLGEAFF
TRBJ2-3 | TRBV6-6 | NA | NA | TGTGCCAGCAGTTACTTAACAGATACGCAGTATTTT | CASSYLTDTQYF
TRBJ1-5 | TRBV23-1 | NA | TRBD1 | TGCGCCAGCAGTAGGGACAGGGGCCAGCAGCCCCAGCATTTT | CASSRDRGQQPQHF
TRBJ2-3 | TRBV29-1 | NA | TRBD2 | TGCAGCGTTGAACGGAACGGGAGGGCCAAAGATACGCAGTATTTT | CSVERNGRAKDTQYF
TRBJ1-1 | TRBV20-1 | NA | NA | TGCAGTGCTATGGCGGGGGCTGAAGCTTTCTTT | CSAMAGAEAFF
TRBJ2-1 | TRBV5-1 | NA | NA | TGCGCCAGCAGCTTGGGCCCAGGGGACTACAATGAGCAGTTCTTC | CASSLGPGDYNEQFF
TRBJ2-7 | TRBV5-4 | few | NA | TGTGCCAGCAGCTCTCAGGCGGCGGGGGAGCAGTACTTC | CASSSQAAGEQYF